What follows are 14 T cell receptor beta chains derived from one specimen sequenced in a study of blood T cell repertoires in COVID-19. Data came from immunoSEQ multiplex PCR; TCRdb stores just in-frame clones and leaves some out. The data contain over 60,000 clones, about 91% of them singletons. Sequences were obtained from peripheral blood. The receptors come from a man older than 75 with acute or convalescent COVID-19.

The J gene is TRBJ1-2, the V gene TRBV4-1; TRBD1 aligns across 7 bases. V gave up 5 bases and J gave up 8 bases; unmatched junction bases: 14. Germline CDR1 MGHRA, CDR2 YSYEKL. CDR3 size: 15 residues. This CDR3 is CASSGGQSPSWGYTF. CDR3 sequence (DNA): TGCGCCAGCAGCGGGGGACAGAGTCCTTCGTGGGGCTACACCTTC.

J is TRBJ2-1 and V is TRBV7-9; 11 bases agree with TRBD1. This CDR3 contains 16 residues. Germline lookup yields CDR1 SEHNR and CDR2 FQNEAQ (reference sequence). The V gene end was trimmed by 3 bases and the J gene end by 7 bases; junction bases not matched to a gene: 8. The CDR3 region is CASSFSGTGGLNEQFF. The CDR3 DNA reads TGTGCCAGCAGCTTTTCCGGGACAGGGGGTTTGAATGAGCAGTTCTTC.

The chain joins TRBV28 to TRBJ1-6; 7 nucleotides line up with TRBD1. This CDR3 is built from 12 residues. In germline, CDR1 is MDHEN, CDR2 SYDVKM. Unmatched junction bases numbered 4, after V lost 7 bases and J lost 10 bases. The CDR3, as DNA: TGTGCCAGCACCTACAGGGGATCACCCCTCCACTTT. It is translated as CASTYRGSPLHF.

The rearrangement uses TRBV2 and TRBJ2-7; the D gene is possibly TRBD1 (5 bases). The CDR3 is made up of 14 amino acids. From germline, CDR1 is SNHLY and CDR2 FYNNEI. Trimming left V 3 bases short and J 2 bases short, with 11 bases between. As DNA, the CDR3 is TGTGCCAGCAGTGAGGGGCATCCCCCCTACGAGCAGTACTTC. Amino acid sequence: CASSEGHPPYEQYF. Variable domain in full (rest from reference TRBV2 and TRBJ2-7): EPEVTQTPSHQVTQMGQEVILRCVPISNHLYFYWYRQILGQKVEFLVSFYNNEISEKSEIFDDQFSVERPDGSNFTLKIRSTKLEDSAMYFCASSEGHPPYEQYFGPGTRLTVT.

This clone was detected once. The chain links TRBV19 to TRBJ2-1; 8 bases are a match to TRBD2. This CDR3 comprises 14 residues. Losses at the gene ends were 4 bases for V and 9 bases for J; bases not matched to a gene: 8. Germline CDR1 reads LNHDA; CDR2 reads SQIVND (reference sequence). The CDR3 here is CASSNTGGPGEQFF. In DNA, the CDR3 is TGTGCCAGTAGTAATACGGGAGGGCCGGGTGAGCAGTTCTTC.

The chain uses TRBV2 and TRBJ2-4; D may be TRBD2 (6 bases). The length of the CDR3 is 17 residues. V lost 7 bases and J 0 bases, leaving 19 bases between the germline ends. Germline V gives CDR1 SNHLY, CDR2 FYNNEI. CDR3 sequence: CASIRSEGGLAKNIQYF. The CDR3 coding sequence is TGTGCCAGCATCAGGAGTGAGGGAGGACTAGCCAAAAACATTCAGTACTTC.

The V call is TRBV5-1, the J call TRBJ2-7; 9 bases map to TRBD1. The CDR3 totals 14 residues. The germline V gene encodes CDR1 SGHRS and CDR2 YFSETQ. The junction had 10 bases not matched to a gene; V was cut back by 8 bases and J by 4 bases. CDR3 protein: CARIRGGQGYEQYF. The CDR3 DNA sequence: TGCGCCAGGATAAGAGGGGGACAGGGTTACGAGCAGTACTTC.

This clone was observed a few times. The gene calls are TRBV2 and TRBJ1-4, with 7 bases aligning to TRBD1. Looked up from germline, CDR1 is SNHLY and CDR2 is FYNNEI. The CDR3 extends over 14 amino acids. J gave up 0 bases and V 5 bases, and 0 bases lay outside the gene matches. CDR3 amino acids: CASSTGATNEKLFF. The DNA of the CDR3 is TGTGCCAGCAGTACAGGGGCAACTAATGAAAAACTGTTTTTT.

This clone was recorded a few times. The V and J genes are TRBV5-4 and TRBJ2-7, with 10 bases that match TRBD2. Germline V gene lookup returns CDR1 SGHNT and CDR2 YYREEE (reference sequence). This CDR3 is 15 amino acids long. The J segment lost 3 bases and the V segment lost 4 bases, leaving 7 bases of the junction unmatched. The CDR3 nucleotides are TGTGCCAGCAGCACCCCTAGCGGGAGTCGCTACGAGCAGTACTTC. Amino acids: CASSTPSGSRYEQYF.

This CDR3 reads CSVLSGSNQPQHF. The CDR3 DNA is TGCAGCGTACTATCGGGTAGCAATCAGCCCCAGCATTTT. The chain is built from TRBV29-1 and TRBJ1-5; no definite D call. Per germline, CDR1 SQVTM and CDR2 ANQGSEA. The CDR3 extends over 13 amino acids. Deletions cut 6 bases from V and 0 bases from J, with 9 bases between.

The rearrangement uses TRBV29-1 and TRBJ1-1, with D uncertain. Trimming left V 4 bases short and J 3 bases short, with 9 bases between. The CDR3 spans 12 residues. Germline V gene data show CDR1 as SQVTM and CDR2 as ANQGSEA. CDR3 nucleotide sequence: TGCAGCGTTGTCCTTAGTGACACTGAAGCTTTCTTT. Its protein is CSVVLSDTEAFF.

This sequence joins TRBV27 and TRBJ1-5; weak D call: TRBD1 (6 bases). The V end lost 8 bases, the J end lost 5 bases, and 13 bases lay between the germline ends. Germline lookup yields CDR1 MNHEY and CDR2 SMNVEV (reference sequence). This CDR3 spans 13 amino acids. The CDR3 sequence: CASGYRADQPQHF. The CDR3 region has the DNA TGTGCCAGCGGATACAGGGCTGATCAGCCCCAGCATTTT.

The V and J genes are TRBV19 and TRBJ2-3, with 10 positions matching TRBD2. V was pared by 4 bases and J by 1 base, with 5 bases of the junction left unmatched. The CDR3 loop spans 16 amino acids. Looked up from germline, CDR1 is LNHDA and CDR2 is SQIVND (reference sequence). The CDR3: CASSTTGTSGTDTQYF. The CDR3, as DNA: TGTGCCAGTAGTACAACCGGGACTAGCGGCACAGATACGCAGTATTTT. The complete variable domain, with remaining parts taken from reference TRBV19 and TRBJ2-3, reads DGGITQSPKYLFRKEGQNVTLSCEQNLNHDAMYWYRQDPGQGLRLIYYSQIVNDFQKGDIAEGYSVSREKKESFPLTVTSAQKNPTAFYLCASSTTGTSGTDTQYFGPGTRLTVL.

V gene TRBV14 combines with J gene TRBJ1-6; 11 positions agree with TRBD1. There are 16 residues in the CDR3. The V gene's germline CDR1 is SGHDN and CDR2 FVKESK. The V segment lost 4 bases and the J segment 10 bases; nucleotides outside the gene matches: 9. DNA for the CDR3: TGTGCCAGCAGCCCTATCCGGACAGGGGGCGAATCACCCCTCCACTTT. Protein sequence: CASSPIRTGGESPLHF.